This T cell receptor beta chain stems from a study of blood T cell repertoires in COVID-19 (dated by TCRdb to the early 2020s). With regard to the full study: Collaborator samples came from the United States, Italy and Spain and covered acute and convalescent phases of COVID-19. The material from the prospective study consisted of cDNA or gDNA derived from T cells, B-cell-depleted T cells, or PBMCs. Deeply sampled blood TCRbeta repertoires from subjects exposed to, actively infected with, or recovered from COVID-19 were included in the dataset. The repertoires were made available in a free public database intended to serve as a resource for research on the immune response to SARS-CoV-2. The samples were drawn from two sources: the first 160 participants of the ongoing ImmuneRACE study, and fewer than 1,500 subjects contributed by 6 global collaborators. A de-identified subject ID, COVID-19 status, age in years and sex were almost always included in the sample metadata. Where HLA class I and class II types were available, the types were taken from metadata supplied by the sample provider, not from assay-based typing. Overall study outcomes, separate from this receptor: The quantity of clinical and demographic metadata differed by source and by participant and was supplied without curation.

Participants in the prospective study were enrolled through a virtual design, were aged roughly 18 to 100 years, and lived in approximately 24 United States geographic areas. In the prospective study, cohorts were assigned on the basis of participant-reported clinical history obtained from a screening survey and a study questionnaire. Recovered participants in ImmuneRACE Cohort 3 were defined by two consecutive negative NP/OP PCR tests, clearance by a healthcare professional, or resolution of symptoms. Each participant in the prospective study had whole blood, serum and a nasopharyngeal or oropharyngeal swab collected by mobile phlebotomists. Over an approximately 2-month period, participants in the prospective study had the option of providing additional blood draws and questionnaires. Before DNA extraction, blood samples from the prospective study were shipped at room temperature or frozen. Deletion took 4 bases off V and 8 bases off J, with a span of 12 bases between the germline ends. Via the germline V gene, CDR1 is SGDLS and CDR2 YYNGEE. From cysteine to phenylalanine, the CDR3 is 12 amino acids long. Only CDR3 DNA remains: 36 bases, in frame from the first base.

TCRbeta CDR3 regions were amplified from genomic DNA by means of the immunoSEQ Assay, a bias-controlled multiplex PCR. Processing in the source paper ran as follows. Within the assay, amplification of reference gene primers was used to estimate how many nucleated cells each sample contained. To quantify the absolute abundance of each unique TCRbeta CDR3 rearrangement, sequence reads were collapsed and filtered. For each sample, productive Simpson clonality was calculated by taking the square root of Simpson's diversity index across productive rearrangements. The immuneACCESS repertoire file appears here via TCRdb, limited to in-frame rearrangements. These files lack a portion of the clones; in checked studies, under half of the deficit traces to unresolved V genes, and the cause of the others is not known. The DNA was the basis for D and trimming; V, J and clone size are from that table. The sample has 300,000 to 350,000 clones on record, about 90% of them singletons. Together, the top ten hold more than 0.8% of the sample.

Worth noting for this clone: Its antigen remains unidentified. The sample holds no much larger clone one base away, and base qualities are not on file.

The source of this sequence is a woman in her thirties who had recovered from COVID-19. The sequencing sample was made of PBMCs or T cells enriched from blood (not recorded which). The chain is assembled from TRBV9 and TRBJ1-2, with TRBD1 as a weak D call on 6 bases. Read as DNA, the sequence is TGTGCCAGCAGCTCAACAGGGCTAGGCTACACCTTC. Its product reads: CASSSTGLGYTF.